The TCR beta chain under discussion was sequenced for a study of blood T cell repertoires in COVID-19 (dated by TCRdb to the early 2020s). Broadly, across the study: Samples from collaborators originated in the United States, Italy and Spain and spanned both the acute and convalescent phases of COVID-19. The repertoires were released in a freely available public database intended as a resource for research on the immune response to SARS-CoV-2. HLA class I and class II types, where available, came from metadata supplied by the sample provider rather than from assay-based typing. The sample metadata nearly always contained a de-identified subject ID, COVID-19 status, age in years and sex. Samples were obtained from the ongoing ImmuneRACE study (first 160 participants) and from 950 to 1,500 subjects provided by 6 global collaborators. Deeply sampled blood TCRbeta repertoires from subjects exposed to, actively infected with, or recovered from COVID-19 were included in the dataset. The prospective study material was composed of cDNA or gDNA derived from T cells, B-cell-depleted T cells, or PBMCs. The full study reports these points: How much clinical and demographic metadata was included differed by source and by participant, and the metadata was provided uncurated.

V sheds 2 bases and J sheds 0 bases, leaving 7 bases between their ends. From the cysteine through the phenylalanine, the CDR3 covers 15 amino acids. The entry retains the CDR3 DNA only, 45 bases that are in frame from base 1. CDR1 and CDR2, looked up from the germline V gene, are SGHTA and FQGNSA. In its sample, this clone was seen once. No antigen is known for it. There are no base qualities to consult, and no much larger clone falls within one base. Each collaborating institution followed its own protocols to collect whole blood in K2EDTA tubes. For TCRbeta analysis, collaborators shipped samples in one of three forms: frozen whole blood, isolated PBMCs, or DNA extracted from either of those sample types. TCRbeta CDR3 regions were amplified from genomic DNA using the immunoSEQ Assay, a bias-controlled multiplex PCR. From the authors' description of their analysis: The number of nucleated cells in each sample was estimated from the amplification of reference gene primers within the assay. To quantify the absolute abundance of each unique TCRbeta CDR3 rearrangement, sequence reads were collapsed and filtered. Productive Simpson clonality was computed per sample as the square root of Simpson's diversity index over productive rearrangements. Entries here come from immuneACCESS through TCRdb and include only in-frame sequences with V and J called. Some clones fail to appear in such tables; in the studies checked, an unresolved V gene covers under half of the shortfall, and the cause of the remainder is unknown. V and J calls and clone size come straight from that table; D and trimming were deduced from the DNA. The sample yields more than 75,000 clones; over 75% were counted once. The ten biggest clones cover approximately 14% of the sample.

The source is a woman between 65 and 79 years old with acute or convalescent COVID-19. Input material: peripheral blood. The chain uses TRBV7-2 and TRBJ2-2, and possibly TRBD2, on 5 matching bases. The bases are TGTGCCAGCAGCTTAACGGGAACGAACACCGGGGAGCTGTTTTTT. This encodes CASSLTGTNTGELFF.